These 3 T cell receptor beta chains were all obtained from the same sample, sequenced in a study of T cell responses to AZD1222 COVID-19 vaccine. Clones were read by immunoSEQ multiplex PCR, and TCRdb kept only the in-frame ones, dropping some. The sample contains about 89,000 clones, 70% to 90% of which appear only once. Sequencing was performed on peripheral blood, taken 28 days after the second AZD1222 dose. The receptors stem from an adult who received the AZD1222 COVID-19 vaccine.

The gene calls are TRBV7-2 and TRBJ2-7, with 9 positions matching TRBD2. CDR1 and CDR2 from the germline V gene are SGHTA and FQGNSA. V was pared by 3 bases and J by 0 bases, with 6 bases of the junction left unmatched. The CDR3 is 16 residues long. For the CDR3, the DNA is TGTGCCAGCAGCTTGGGTAGAGCGGGAGGCTCCTACGAGCAGTACTTC. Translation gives CASSLGRAGGSYEQYF.

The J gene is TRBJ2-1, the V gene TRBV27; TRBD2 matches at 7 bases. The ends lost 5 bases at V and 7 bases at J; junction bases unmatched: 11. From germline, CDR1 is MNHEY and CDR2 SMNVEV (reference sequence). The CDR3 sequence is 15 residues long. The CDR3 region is CASSMLAVPGNEQFF. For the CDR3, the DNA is TGTGCCAGCAGTATGCTAGCGGTCCCTGGGAATGAGCAGTTCTTC.

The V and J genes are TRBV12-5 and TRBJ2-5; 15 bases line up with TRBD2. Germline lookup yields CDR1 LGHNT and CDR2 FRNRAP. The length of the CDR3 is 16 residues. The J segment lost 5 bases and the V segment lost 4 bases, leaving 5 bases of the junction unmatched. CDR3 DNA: TGTGCTAGTGGTTCCGGACTAGCGGGAGGGCGGGAGACCCAGTACTTC. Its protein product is CASGSGLAGGRETQYF.